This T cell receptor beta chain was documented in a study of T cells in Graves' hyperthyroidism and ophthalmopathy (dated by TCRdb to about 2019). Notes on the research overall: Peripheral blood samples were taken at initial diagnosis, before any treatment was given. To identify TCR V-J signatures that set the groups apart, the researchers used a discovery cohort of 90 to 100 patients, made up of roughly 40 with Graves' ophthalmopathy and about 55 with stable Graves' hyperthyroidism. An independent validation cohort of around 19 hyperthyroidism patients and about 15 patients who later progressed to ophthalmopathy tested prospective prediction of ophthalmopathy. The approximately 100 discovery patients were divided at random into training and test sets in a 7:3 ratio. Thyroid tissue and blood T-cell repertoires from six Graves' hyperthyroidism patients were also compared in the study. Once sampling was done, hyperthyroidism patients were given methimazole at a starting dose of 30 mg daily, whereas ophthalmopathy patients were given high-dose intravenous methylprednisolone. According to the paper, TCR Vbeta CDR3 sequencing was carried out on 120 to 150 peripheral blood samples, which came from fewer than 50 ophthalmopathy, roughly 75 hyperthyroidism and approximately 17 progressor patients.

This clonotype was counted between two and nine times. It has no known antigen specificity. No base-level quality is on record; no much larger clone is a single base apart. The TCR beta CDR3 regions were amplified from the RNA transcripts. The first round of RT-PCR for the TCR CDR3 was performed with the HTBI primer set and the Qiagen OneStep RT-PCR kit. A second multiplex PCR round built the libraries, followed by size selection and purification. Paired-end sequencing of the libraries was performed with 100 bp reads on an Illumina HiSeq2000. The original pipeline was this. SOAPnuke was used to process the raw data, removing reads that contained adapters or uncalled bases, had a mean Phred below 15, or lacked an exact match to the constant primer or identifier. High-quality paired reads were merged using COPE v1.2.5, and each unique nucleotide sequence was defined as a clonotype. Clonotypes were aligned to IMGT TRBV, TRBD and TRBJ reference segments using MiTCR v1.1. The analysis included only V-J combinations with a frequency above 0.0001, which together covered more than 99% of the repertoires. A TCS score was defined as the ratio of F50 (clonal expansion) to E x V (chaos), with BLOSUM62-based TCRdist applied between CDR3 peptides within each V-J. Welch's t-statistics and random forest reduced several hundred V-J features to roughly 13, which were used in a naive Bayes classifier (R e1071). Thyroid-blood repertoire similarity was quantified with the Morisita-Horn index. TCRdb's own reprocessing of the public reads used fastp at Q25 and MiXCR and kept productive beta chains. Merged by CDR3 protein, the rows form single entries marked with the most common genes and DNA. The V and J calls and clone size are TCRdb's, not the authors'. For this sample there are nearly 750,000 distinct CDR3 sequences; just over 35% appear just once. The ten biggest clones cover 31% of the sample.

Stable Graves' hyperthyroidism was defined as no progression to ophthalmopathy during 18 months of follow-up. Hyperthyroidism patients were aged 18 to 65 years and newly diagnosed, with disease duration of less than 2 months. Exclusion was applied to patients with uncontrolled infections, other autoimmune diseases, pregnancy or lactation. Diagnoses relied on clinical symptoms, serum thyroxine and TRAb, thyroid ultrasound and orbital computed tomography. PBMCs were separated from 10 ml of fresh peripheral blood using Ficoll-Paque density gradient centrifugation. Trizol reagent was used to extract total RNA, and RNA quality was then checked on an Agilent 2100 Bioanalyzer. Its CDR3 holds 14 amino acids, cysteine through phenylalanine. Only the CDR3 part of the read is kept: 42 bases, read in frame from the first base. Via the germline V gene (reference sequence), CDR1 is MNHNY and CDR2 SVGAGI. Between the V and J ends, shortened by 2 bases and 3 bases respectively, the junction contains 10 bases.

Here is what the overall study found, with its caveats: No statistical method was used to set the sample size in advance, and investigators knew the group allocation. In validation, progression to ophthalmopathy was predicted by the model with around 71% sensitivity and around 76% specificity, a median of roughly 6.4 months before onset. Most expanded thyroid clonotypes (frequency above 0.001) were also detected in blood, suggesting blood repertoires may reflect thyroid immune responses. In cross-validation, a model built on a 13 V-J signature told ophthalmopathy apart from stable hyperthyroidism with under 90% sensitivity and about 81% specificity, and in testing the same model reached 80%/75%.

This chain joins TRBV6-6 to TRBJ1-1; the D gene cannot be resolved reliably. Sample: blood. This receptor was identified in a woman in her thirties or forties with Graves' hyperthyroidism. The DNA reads TGTGCCAGCAGTTACCGGGGAATTGACACTGAAGCTTTCTTT. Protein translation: CASSYRGIDTEAFF.